The rows below give T cell receptor beta chains drawn from one sample of a study of control samples from healthy donors and cancer patients. Produced via immunoSEQ multiplex PCR; TCRdb's table is partial and in-frame only. The repertoire holds 130,000 or so clones, with around 90% as singletons. Sequencing was done on a sample of blood. These receptors originate from a man younger than 35 in good health. Both conserved end residues are part of each CDR3. The D gene is left open where the match is weak. Rows give clone size only sometimes, using once, few, many, or a class for an expanded clone.

d_gene: -; j_gene: TRBJ1-1; v_gene: TRBV5-5; abundance: -; CDR3aa: CASSFGEGTEAFF; CDR3nt: TGTGCCAGCAGCTTTGGGGAAGGCACTGAAGCTTTCTTT
d_gene: -; j_gene: TRBJ1-2; v_gene: TRBV5-1; abundance: -; CDR3aa: CASSLPSEGLNYGYTF; CDR3nt: TGCGCCAGCAGCTTACCCTCGGAAGGGCTGAACTATGGCTACACCTTC
d_gene: -; j_gene: TRBJ2-3; v_gene: TRBV7-9; abundance: -; CDR3aa: CASSLLLPTDTQYF; CDR3nt: TGTGCCAGCAGCTTACTCCTTCCCACAGATACGCAGTATTTT
d_gene: -; j_gene: TRBJ2-5; v_gene: TRBV10-3; abundance: -; CDR3aa: CAISEQQETQYF; CDR3nt: TGTGCCATCAGTGAACAGCAAGAGACCCAGTACTTC
d_gene: -; j_gene: TRBJ1-3; v_gene: TRBV6-6; abundance: -; CDR3aa: CASSYRPDGNTIYF; CDR3nt: TGTGCCAGCAGTTACCGGCCAGATGGAAACACCATATATTTT
d_gene: -; j_gene: TRBJ2-7; v_gene: TRBV6-6; abundance: -; CDR3aa: CASSQGPYEQYF; CDR3nt: TGTGCCAGCAGTCAGGGACCTTACGAGCAGTACTTC
d_gene: TRBD2; j_gene: TRBJ2-1; v_gene: TRBV19; abundance: -; CDR3aa: CASSISSGGPTLSYNEQFF; CDR3nt: TGTGCCAGTAGTATATCCAGCGGGGGGCCCACCCTCTCCTACAATGAGCAGTTCTTC
d_gene: -; j_gene: TRBJ1-1; v_gene: TRBV5-1; abundance: -; CDR3aa: CASSLEGVNREGKAFF; CDR3nt: TGCGCCAGCAGCTTGGAAGGGGTCAACAGGGAAGGGAAAGCTTTCTTT
d_gene: TRBD1; j_gene: TRBJ1-1; v_gene: TRBV19; abundance: -; CDR3aa: CASSPDRVSTEAFF; CDR3nt: TGTGCCAGTAGCCCCGACAGGGTTTCCACTGAAGCTTTCTTT
d_gene: -; j_gene: TRBJ2-1; v_gene: TRBV30; abundance: -; CDR3aa: CAWSGDKNEQFF; CDR3nt: TGTGCCTGGAGTGGCGACAAAAATGAGCAGTTCTTC
d_gene: -; j_gene: TRBJ2-2; v_gene: TRBV5-5; abundance: -; CDR3aa: CASSVGEANTGELFF; CDR3nt: TGTGCCAGCAGCGTTGGAGAGGCGAACACCGGGGAGCTGTTTTTT
d_gene: -; j_gene: TRBJ2-1; v_gene: TRBV15; abundance: -; CDR3aa: CATSRANRDGEQFF; CDR3nt: TGTGCCACCAGCAGAGCTAATCGGGACGGTGAGCAGTTCTTC
d_gene: -; j_gene: TRBJ2-7; v_gene: TRBV27; abundance: once; CDR3aa: CASSLSTGYEQYF; CDR3nt: TGTGCCAGCAGTTTATCGACCGGCTACGAGCAGTACTTC
d_gene: TRBD2; j_gene: TRBJ2-3; v_gene: TRBV5-1; abundance: once; CDR3aa: CASSLKGLADSTDTQYF; CDR3nt: TGCGCCAGCAGCTTGAAAGGACTAGCGGATAGCACAGATACGCAGTATTTT
d_gene: -; j_gene: TRBJ2-3; v_gene: TRBV4-1; abundance: -; CDR3aa: CASSQGLGGGGADTQYF; CDR3nt: TGCGCCAGCAGCCAAGGCCTGGGCGGCGGGGGCGCAGATACGCAGTATTTT
d_gene: -; j_gene: TRBJ2-1; v_gene: TRBV25-1; abundance: once; CDR3aa: CATARGKYNEQFF; CDR3nt: TGTGCCACTGCACGGGGAAAATACAATGAGCAGTTCTTC
d_gene: -; j_gene: TRBJ1-1; v_gene: TRBV7-6; abundance: once; CDR3aa: CASSTFDGTYTEAFF; CDR3nt: TGTGCCAGCAGCACATTCGACGGAACTTACACTGAAGCTTTCTTT
d_gene: -; j_gene: TRBJ2-2; v_gene: TRBV7-6; abundance: -; CDR3aa: CASSLRSTGELFF; CDR3nt: TGTGCCAGCAGCCTTAGGAGCACCGGGGAGCTGTTTTTT
d_gene: -; j_gene: TRBJ1-2; v_gene: TRBV7-8; abundance: -; CDR3aa: CASSPITGNGYTF; CDR3nt: TGTGCCAGCAGCCCTATAACGGGTAACGGCTACACCTTC
d_gene: -; j_gene: TRBJ1-2; v_gene: TRBV9; abundance: -; CDR3aa: CASSVAPEGNYGYTF; CDR3nt: TGTGCCAGCAGCGTAGCTCCTGAGGGGAACTATGGCTACACCTTC
d_gene: TRBD2; j_gene: TRBJ2-3; v_gene: TRBV5-1; abundance: few; CDR3aa: CASSFRGGAGDTQYF; CDR3nt: TGCGCCAGCAGCTTTCGCGGGGGGGCCGGAGATACGCAGTATTTT
d_gene: TRBD2; j_gene: TRBJ2-3; v_gene: TRBV3-1/TRBV3-2; abundance: -; CDR3aa: CASSLRGGPTDTQYF; CDR3nt: TGTGCCAGCAGCCTCCGCGGGGGACCCACAGATACGCAGTATTTT
d_gene: -; j_gene: TRBJ2-7; v_gene: TRBV7-9; abundance: once; CDR3aa: CASSLAEGQRAGGQYF; CDR3nt: TGTGCCAGCAGCTTAGCCGAGGGGCAGCGGGCCGGCGGGCAGTACTTC
d_gene: -; j_gene: TRBJ1-3; v_gene: TRBV5-5; abundance: -; CDR3aa: CASRAAGNTIYF; CDR3nt: TGTGCCAGCCGGGCCGCTGGAAACACCATATATTTT
d_gene: -; j_gene: TRBJ2-3; v_gene: TRBV5-6; abundance: -; CDR3aa: CASREGGSTDTQYF; CDR3nt: TGTGCCAGCAGAGAGGGGGGTAGCACAGATACGCAGTATTTT
d_gene: TRBD1; j_gene: TRBJ2-5; v_gene: TRBV9; abundance: -; CDR3aa: CASSVGAAGTGEETQYF; CDR3nt: TGTGCCAGCAGCGTGGGAGCCGCCGGGACAGGGGAAGAGACCCAGTACTTC
d_gene: TRBD1; j_gene: TRBJ2-3; v_gene: TRBV5-1; abundance: -; CDR3aa: CASSLRDRHTDTQYF; CDR3nt: TGCGCCAGCAGCCTCCGGGACAGGCACACAGATACGCAGTATTTT
d_gene: TRBD1; j_gene: TRBJ2-1; v_gene: TRBV6-5; abundance: -; CDR3aa: CASSLTGGNEQFF; CDR3nt: TGTGCCAGCAGCCTGACAGGGGGCAATGAGCAGTTCTTC
d_gene: -; j_gene: TRBJ1-2; v_gene: TRBV9; abundance: -; CDR3aa: CASSVVPTVNYGYTF; CDR3nt: TGTGCCAGCAGCGTAGTACCGACAGTCAACTATGGCTACACCTTC
d_gene: -; j_gene: TRBJ1-6; v_gene: TRBV2; abundance: once; CDR3aa: CASSPTYNSPLHF; CDR3nt: TGTGCCAGCAGCCCCACCTATAATTCACCCCTCCACTTT
d_gene: -; j_gene: TRBJ1-1; v_gene: TRBV9; abundance: -; CDR3aa: CASSVGPNTEAFF; CDR3nt: TGTGCCAGCAGCGTAGGCCCGAACACTGAAGCTTTCTTT
d_gene: -; j_gene: TRBJ1-5; v_gene: TRBV6-1; abundance: -; CDR3aa: CASSEPGLFGWGNQPQHF; CDR3nt: TGTGCCAGCAGTGAACCGGGTCTCTTCGGCTGGGGCAATCAGCCCCAGCATTTT
d_gene: TRBD2; j_gene: TRBJ2-5; v_gene: TRBV3-1/TRBV3-2; abundance: -; CDR3aa: CASSQEQLAGGKRETQYF; CDR3nt: TGTGCCAGCAGCCAAGAGCAACTAGCGGGGGGAAAACGGGAGACCCAGTACTTC
d_gene: -; j_gene: TRBJ2-1; v_gene: TRBV7-2; abundance: -; CDR3aa: CASSLRGASYNEQFF; CDR3nt: TGTGCCAGCAGCTTAAGGGGGGCCTCCTACAATGAGCAGTTCTTC
d_gene: -; j_gene: TRBJ1-6; v_gene: TRBV10-3; abundance: -; CDR3aa: CAISESLGVGSYNSPLHF; CDR3nt: TGTGCCATCAGTGAATCTTTGGGGGTCGGCTCCTATAATTCACCCCTCCACTTT
d_gene: -; j_gene: TRBJ2-3; v_gene: TRBV5-4; abundance: -; CDR3aa: CASSLPRSGVSTDTQYF; CDR3nt: TGTGCCAGCAGCTTGCCCAGATCAGGGGTCAGCACAGATACGCAGTATTTT
d_gene: TRBD1; j_gene: TRBJ1-2; v_gene: TRBV2; abundance: -; CDR3aa: CASRQGQGPSRSYTF; CDR3nt: TGTGCCAGCAGGCAGGGACAGGGGCCGTCAAGGAGCTACACCTTC
d_gene: TRBD1; j_gene: TRBJ1-5; v_gene: TRBV30; abundance: -; CDR3aa: CAWSVLGQGAEQPQHF; CDR3nt: TGTGCCTGGAGTGTCCTCGGACAGGGGGCCGAGCAGCCCCAGCATTTT
d_gene: -; j_gene: TRBJ1-1; v_gene: TRBV19; abundance: -; CDR3aa: CASSKRGAHTEAFF; CDR3nt: TGTGCCAGTAGTAAGCGGGGTGCCCACACTGAAGCTTTCTTT
d_gene: -; j_gene: TRBJ1-2; v_gene: TRBV2; abundance: -; CDR3aa: CASSEVSFNYGYTF; CDR3nt: TGTGCCAGCAGTGAGGTGTCGTTTAACTATGGCTACACCTTC
d_gene: -; j_gene: TRBJ1-5; v_gene: TRBV4-1; abundance: -; CDR3aa: CASSQRQGDQPQHF; CDR3nt: TGCGCCAGCAGCCAAAGACAAGGAGATCAGCCCCAGCATTTT